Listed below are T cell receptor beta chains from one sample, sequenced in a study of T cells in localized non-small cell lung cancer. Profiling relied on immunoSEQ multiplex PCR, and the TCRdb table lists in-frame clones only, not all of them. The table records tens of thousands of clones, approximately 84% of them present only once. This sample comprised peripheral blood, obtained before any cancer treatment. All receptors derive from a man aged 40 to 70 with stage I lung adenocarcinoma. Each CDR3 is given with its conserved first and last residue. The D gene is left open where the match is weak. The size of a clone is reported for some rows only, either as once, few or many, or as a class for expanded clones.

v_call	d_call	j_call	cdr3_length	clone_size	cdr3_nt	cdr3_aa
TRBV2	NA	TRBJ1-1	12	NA	TGTGCCAGTAACACAGGGAACACTGAAGCTTTCTTT	CASNTGNTEAFF
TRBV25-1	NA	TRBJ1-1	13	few	TGTGCCAGCAGTGGGCAGGGAGGTACTGAAGCTTTCTTT	CASSGQGGTEAFF
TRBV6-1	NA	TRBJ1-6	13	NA	TGTGCCAGCAGTGATATGGCACCCTCACCCCTCCACTTT	CASSDMAPSPLHF
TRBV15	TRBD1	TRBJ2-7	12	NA	TGTGCCACCAGCAGAGATCACGACAGGGGTTACTTC	CATSRDHDRGYF
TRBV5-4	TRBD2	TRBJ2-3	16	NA	TGTGCCAGCAGCGAGAGACTAGCGGGGAACACAGATACGCAGTATTTT	CASSERLAGNTDTQYF
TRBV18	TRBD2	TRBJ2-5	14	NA	TGTGCCAGCTCAGAACGACTAGCGGGGGAGACCCAGTACTTC	CASSERLAGETQYF
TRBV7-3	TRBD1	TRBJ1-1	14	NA	TGTGCCAGCAGCCTGACAGGGGGCGACACTGAAGCTTTCTTT	CASSLTGGDTEAFF
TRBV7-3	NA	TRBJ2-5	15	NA	TGTGCCAGCAGCTTAGGGCGCCTGACGCAGGAGACCCAGTACTTC	CASSLGRLTQETQYF
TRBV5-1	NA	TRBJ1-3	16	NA	TGCGCCAGCAGCCTGACGGGGGAAAGCTCTGGAAACACCATATATTTT	CASSLTGESSGNTIYF
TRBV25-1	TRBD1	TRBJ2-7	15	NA	TGTGCCAGCAGTCAAACGGACAGGGGTCCCTACGAGCAGTACTTC	CASSQTDRGPYEQYF
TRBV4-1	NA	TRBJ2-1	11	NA	TGCGCCAGCAGCAAGGAGAGACAGCAGTTCTTC	CASSKERQQFF
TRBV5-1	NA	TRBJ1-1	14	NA	TGCGCCAGCAGCCCCGGGGGCGAGGACACTGAAGCTTTCTTT	CASSPGGEDTEAFF
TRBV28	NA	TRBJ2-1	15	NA	TGTGCCAGCAGACCGGGACGGAAGCTTTACAATGAGCAGTTCTTC	CASRPGRKLYNEQFF
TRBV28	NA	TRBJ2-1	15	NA	TGTGCCAGCAGCCCGGGGATTGGGCCGGGCAATGAGCAGTTCTTC	CASSPGIGPGNEQFF
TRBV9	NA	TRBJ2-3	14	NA	TGTGCCAGCAGCGCCGCGGTAGCGTCAGATACGCAGTATTTT	CASSAAVASDTQYF
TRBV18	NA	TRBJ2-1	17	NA	TGTGCCAGCTCACCACCGTTCGGGAGTGGGCTACTCAATGAGCAGTTCTTC	CASSPPFGSGLLNEQFF
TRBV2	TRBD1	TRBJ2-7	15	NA	TGTGCCAGCAGTGACAGGACAGGAAGCCTCTACGAGCAGTACTTC	CASSDRTGSLYEQYF
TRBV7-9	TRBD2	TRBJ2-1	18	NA	TGTGCCAGCAGCTCTTTGACTAGGGTCACCTCGGGGGGCAATGAGCAGTTCTTC	CASSSLTRVTSGGNEQFF
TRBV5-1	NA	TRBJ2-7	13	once	TGCGCCAGCAGCTTGGACAGGGTCTACGAGCAGTACTTC	CASSLDRVYEQYF
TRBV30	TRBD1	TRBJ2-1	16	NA	TGTGCCTGGAGTGGGGCGGACAGGCATTCCTACAATGAGCAGTTCTTC	CAWSGADRHSYNEQFF
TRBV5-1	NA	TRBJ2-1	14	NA	TGCGCCAGCAGCCGAGAGGACAGCTACAATGAGCAGTTCTTC	CASSREDSYNEQFF
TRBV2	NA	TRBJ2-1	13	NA	TGTGCCAGCAGTCAACAGGGCTGGAATGAGCAGTTCTTC	CASSQQGWNEQFF
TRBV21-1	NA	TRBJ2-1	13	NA	TGTGCCAGCAGCAATGAAAGACAGGGCCAGCAGTTCTTC	CASSNERQGQQFF
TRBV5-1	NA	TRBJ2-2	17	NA	TGCGCCAGCAGCTTGGGACAGGGAGGCCGCCGCACCGGGGAGCTGTTTTTT	CASSLGQGGRRTGELFF
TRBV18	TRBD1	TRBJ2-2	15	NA	TGTGCCAGCTCACCACGGCAGGGGGACACCGGGGAGCTGTTTTTT	CASSPRQGDTGELFF
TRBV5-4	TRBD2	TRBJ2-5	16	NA	TGTGCCAGCAGTCGGACTAGCGGGAGGCCGGGAGAGACCCAGTACTTC	CASSRTSGRPGETQYF
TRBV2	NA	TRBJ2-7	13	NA	TGTGCCAGCAGTGAAGTTCCCTGGGTCGAGCAGTACTTC	CASSEVPWVEQYF
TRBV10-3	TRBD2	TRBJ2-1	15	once	TGTGCCATCAGTGATGGGCGGGAGGGCCTAGATGAGCAGTTCTTC	CAISDGREGLDEQFF
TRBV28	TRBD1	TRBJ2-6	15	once	TGTGCCAGCAGTTTAACAGGGGCTGGGGCCAACGTCCTGACTTTC	CASSLTGAGANVLTF
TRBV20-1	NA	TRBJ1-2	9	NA	TGCAGTGCTATCGCGGGCTACACCTTC	CSAIAGYTF
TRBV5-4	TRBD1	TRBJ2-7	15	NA	TGTGCCAGCAGCCCGGGACAGGACTCCTCCTACGAGCAGTACTTC	CASSPGQDSSYEQYF
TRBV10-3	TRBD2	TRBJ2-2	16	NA	TGTGCCATCAGTGAGTTCGCGGGGGCGAACACCGGGGAGCTGTTTTTT	CAISEFAGANTGELFF
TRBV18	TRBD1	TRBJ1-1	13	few	TGTGCCAGCTCCGGACAGGCGAACACTGAAGCTTTCTTT	CASSGQANTEAFF
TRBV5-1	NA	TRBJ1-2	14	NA	TGCGCCAGTAGCGTCCAGGGAGCTAACTATGGCTACACCTTC	CASSVQGANYGYTF
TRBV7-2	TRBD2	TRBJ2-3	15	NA	TGTGCCAGCAGCCCATGGGGACTAGTGGCAGATACGCAGTATTTT	CASSPWGLVADTQYF
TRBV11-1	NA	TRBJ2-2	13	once	TGTGCCAGCAGCTTGGTATTCACCGGGGAGCTGTTTTTT	CASSLVFTGELFF
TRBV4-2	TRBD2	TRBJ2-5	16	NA	TGTGCCAGCAGCCTTCCCACTAGCCCGGGGGGGGAGACCCAGTACTTC	CASSLPTSPGGETQYF
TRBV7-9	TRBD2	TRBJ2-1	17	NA	TGTGCCAGCAGCTATCCTAGGGGGGGACTAGCGGACAATGAGCAGTTCTTC	CASSYPRGGLADNEQFF
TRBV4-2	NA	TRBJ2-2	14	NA	TGTGCCAGCAGCGTGGCCAGGAGCACCGGGGAGCTGTTTTTT	CASSVARSTGELFF
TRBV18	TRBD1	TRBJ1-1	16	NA	TGTGCCAGCTCACCGCTCCAGAGACAGGGGCACGCTGAAGCTTTCTTT	CASSPLQRQGHAEAFF
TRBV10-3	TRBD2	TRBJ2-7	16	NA	TGTGCCATCAGTGAGTATGGGACTAGCGGAAACTACGAGCAGTACTTC	CAISEYGTSGNYEQYF
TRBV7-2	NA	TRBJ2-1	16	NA	TGTGCCAGCAGCGTATCAGCGGGACAAGCACAAAATGAGCAGTTCTTC	CASSVSAGQAQNEQFF
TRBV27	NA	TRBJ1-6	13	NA	TGTGCCAGCACGTGGAATCGGAATTCACCCCTCCACTTT	CASTWNRNSPLHF
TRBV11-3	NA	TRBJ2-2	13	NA	TGTGCCAGCAGCTCGTTTGGGTCCGGGGAGCTGTTTTTT	CASSSFGSGELFF
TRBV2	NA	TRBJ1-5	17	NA	TGTGCCAGCAGTGACAGACTAATGGCCCGTTTAGGTCAGCCCCAGCATTTT	CASSDRLMARLGQPQHF
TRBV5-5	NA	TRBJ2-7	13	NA	TGTGCCAGCAGCTTGCCAGGGGTCTACGAGCAGTACTTC	CASSLPGVYEQYF
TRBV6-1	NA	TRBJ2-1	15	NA	TGTGCCAGCAGAGACCTATCCAGCTCCTACAATGAGCAGTTCTTC	CASRDLSSSYNEQFF